The rows below give T cell receptor beta chains drawn from one sample of a study of cytomegalovirus exposure and HLA in healthy donors. Data came from immunoSEQ multiplex PCR; TCRdb stores just in-frame clones and leaves some out. The data hold 250,000 to 350,000 clones, with around 66% observed a single time. Sequencing input: PBMCs. The source of these receptors is a female donor in good health and CMV-seronegative. CDR3s include the opening cysteine and the closing phenylalanine or tryptophan. A D gene is named only where the DNA matches it firmly. The size field is filled for only some rows; it gives once, few, many or a size class.

>.|TRBD2|TRBJ2-7|TRBV7-9
CSSSRLASYEQYF
TGTTCCAGCAGCCGACTAGCGAGCTACGAGCAGTACTTC
>.|.|TRBJ2-2|TRBV9
CASSLWHPAGELFF
TGTGCCAGCAGCCTCTGGCACCCAGCCGGGGAGCTGTTTTTT
>.|TRBD2|TRBJ2-7|TRBV5-1
CASSVAGTFEQYF
TGCGCCAGCAGCGTAGCGGGAACGTTCGAGCAGTACTTC
>few|TRBD2|TRBJ2-2|TRBV5-1
CATTTLAPHTGELFF
TGCGCCACCACTACACTAGCGCCACACACCGGGGAGCTGTTTTTT
>.|TRBD1|TRBJ2-1|TRBV29-1
CSVAPRQGRNEQFF
TGCAGCGTTGCCCCCCGACAGGGTCGAAATGAGCAGTTCTTC
>.|TRBD1|TRBJ1-1|TRBV5-1
CASSLIGQANTEAFF
TGCGCCAGCAGCTTGATTGGACAGGCGAACACTGAAGCTTTCTTT
>.|.|TRBJ2-5|TRBV11-1
CASSFLGFGGEETQYF
TGTGCCAGCAGCTTTTTAGGGTTTGGCGGGGAAGAGACCCAGTACTTC
>few|TRBD1|TRBJ1-2|TRBV5-8
CASSAYRGHSNYGYTF
TGTGCCAGCAGCGCATACAGGGGGCATAGTAACTATGGCTACACCTTC
>.|TRBD1|TRBJ2-1|TRBV2
CASSEQGARNNEQFF
TGTGCCAGCAGCGAACAGGGGGCGAGGAACAATGAGCAGTTCTTC
>.|.|TRBJ1-4|TRBV28
CASAAGLNEKLFF
TGTGCCAGTGCTGCAGGGCTTAATGAAAAACTGTTTTTT
>.|TRBD2|TRBJ2-1|TRBV5-1
CASSLGDYNNEQFF
TGCGCCAGCAGCTTAGGGGACTACAACAATGAGCAGTTCTTC
>.|.|TRBJ1-2|TRBV7-9
CSSSYESDFPYGYTF
TGTTCCAGCAGCTATGAGTCGGACTTTCCTTATGGCTACACCTTC
>.|.|TRBJ1-1|TRBV25-1
CASSAGRTTEAFF
TGTGCCAGCAGTGCAGGGAGGACCACTGAAGCTTTCTTT
>few|.|TRBJ1-1|TRBV9
CASSVQGTEAFF
TGTGCCAGCAGCGTACAGGGAACTGAAGCTTTCTTT
>.|.|TRBJ1-1|TRBV7-9
CASSLSTGGGGTEAFF
TGTGCCAGCAGCTTATCAACGGGGGGAGGGGGCACTGAAGCTTTCTTT
>few|TRBD2|TRBJ2-3|TRBV10-3
CAISALEGSGSRSTDTQYF
TGTGCCATCAGTGCCCTCGAAGGTAGCGGGAGTCGATCCACAGATACGCAGTATTTT
>.|.|TRBJ1-1|TRBV2
CASVGQGMNTEAFF
TGTGCCAGCGTTGGGCAGGGGATGAACACTGAAGCTTTCTTT
>.|.|TRBJ1-1|TRBV21-1
CASSILRTGRNTEAFF
TGTGCCAGCAGCATCCTAAGGACAGGGCGGAACACTGAAGCTTTCTTT
>.|.|TRBJ1-5|TRBV18
CASSPLPQGPQPQHF
TGTGCCAGCTCACCTCTGCCGCAGGGTCCCCAGCCCCAGCATTTT
>.|TRBD1|TRBJ2-3|TRBV15
CATSRTGAPTDTQYF
TGTGCCACCAGCAGAACAGGGGCCCCCACAGATACGCAGTATTTT
>.|TRBD2|TRBJ2-7|TRBV6-5
CASSYRGLAGLYEQYF
TGTGCCAGCAGTTATCGCGGACTAGCGGGGCTATACGAGCAGTACTTC
>.|TRBD1|TRBJ1-3|TRBV7-9
CASKVGGVQGVDGNTIYF
TGTGCCAGCAAAGTCGGCGGCGTTCAGGGGGTAGATGGAAACACCATATATTTT
>.|TRBD1|TRBJ1-1|TRBV6-5
CASSYSAGTGEAFF
TGTGCCAGCAGTTACTCTGCCGGGACAGGGGAAGCTTTCTTT
>.|.|TRBJ1-3|TRBV7-9
CASSLSGGSGNTIYF
TGTGCCAGCAGCTTATCGGGAGGGAGTGGAAACACCATATATTTT
>once|.|TRBJ2-7|TRBV11-3
CASSADGGGIPYEQYF
TGTGCCAGCAGCGCCGATGGCGGGGGCATTCCCTACGAGCAGTACTTC